The 5 T cell receptor beta chains presented below share a single source sample, sequenced in a study of identical twins. TCRdb passed the 5' RACE reads through MiXCR, listing each CDR3 protein once. The data contain roughly 720,000 distinct CDR3 sequences, roughly 18% of them seen just once; the ten biggest clones take up around 13%. These data are also associated with another study on T cells expressing NK-cell markers.

The sample taken for sequencing was PBMCs. Source of these receptors: a woman aged 18-35 years in good health.

A few counts support this clonotype. V and J are TRBV6-1 and TRBJ2-7; 7 nucleotides match TRBD2. This CDR3 has 14 amino acids. The germline V gene has CDR1 MNHNS and CDR2 SASEGT. With 8 bases clipped from V and 3 bases from J, the junction kept 10 bases outside the gene matches. CDR3 in amino acids: CASSGGTRDYEQYF. The DNA for the CDR3 is TGTGCCAGCTCGGGGGGAACCAGGGACTACGAGCAGTACTTC.

This clonotype was counted many times. V and J are TRBV6-1 and TRBJ2-3; no clear D gene. The germline CDR1 and CDR2 sequences are MNHNS and SASEGT. V shed 6 bases and J shed 1 base, with 11 bases lying between them. The CDR3 has 14 residues. CDR3 DNA: TGTGCCAGCAGCCCCGCCGGTGGCACAGATACGCAGTATTTT. It encodes CASSPAGGTDTQYF.

This chain links TRBV10-3 with TRBJ1-1, with D uncertain. V was clipped by 4 bases and J by 7 bases, with 22 bases between them. The V gene's germline CDR1 is ENHRY and CDR2 SYGVKD. The CDR3 is 16 residues long. The chain's CDR3 is CAISGPGSPGRSEAFF. DNA for the CDR3: TGTGCCATCAGTGGTCCGGGGTCTCCTGGGCGAAGTGAAGCTTTCTTT.

The rearrangement joins TRBV20-1 to TRBJ1-6; D is ambiguous. V lost 0 bases and J lost 0, with 9 bases in between. This CDR3 comprises 16 residues. Germline CDR1 DFQATT, CDR2 SNEGSKA (reference sequence). CDR3 nucleotide sequence: TGCAGTGCTAGAGATCGCACGAGCTCCTATAATTCACCCCTCCACTTT. It translates to CSARDRTSSYNSPLHF.

The chain carries TRBV6-1 and TRBJ2-4; tentatively, D is TRBD1 or TRBD2 (5 bases each). Germline assignment: CDR1 MNHNS and CDR2 SASEGT. V gave up 6 bases and J gave up 6 bases, with 15 bases separating them. This CDR3 spans 14 amino acids. The CDR3 DNA reads as TGTGCCAGCAGGGGATACAAGAGGGGAAACATTCAGTACTTC. The encoded protein is CASRGYKRGNIQYF.